The next 8 T cell receptor beta chains were all read from a single sample in a study of cytomegalovirus exposure and HLA in healthy donors. PCR used 60 Vbeta primers and 13 Jbeta primers. Data came from immunoSEQ multiplex PCR; TCRdb stores just in-frame clones and leaves some out. Counted here are about 200,000 clones, roughly 78% occurring once; the ten biggest clones make up more than 1.5%. Sequenced input: PBMCs. The receptors here all came from a girl under 18 in good health and CMV-seropositive.

The CDR3 nucleotides read TGTGCCAGCAGCTTGGAGTTTTCGACAGGGGTCTATGCTGGCTACACCTTC. Protein: CASSLEFSTGVYAGYTF. The chain joins TRBV5-4 to TRBJ1-2; TRBD1 aligns across 8 bases. V was clipped by 0 bases and J by 7 bases; unmatched bases: 14. The CDR3 spans 17 residues. Germline V gene lookup returns CDR1 SGHNT and CDR2 YYREEE (reference sequence). The full variable domain, completed using reference TRBV5-4 and TRBJ1-2, is ETGVTQSPTHLIKTRGQQVTLRCSSQSGHNTVSWYQQALGQGPQFIFQYYREEENGRGNFPPRFSGLQFPNYSSELNVNALELDDSALYLCASSLEFSTGVYAGYTFGSGTRLTVV.

This chain uses TRBV10-1 with TRBJ1-4; no clear D gene. With 1 base removed from V and 3 bases from J, the gap between germline ends came to 12 bases. CDR3 length equals 16 residues. Germline assignment: CDR1 WNHNN and CDR2 SYGVQD (reference sequence). Written as DNA, the CDR3 is TGCGCCAGCAGTGAGTTCCAGATACCCTCTAATGAAAAACTGTTTTTT. Translation: CASSEFQIPSNEKLFF.

The V call is TRBV11-2, the J call TRBJ2-7, with 10 bases lining up with TRBD1. The germline CDR1 and CDR2 sequences are SGHAT and FQNNGV. The CDR3 has 19 residues. V was clipped by 2 bases and J by 3 bases; unmatched bases: 16. In DNA, the CDR3 is TGTGCCAGCAGCTTACGGAGTGACAGGGGGCGAATCGCGGGCTACGAGCAGTACTTC. Translating it yields CASSLRSDRGRIAGYEQYF.

CDR3: CASSKRDKGRGYTGELFF. CDR3 bases: TGCGCCAGCAGTAAACGGGACAAGGGTAGGGGATACACCGGGGAGCTGTTTTTT. The chain combines TRBV10-2 with TRBJ2-2, with a tentative D call TRBD1 (6 bases). CDR3 length equals 18 residues. Germline-derived CDR1 and CDR2 are WSHSY and SAAADI. Trimming took off 5 bases at V and 3 bases at J, with 22 bases between the two ends.

The V gene is TRBV27, the J gene TRBJ2-3, with 7 bases aligning to TRBD2. This CDR3 is built from 14 residues. The germline gives CDR1 MNHEY, CDR2 SMNVEV (reference sequence). V lost 4 bases, J lost 4 bases, and 5 bases stayed unmatched. Written as DNA, the CDR3 is TGTGCCAGCAGTTGGGGGGGAGGACCAGATACGCAGTATTTT. Its translation: CASSWGGGPDTQYF.

This clone was counted a few times. The V and J genes are TRBV6-5 and TRBJ2-7; 11 positions agree with TRBD1. Trimming cost V 4 bases and J 4 bases; bases outside gene matches: 9. This CDR3 contains 16 residues. From germline, CDR1 is MNHEY and CDR2 SVGAGI. The CDR3 is CASSSGQGAFGYEQYF. CDR3 in DNA: TGTGCCAGCAGTTCAGGACAGGGGGCTTTTGGTTACGAGCAGTACTTC.

The rearrangement joins TRBV10-1 to TRBJ2-1, with 7 nucleotides matching TRBD2. The CDR3 contains 14 residues. J was trimmed by 4 bases and V by 4 bases; bases with no gene match: 4. Looked up from germline, CDR1 is WNHNN and CDR2 is SYGVQD (reference sequence). The CDR3 loop is CASSVGGIYNEQFF. The CDR3 region has the DNA TGCGCCAGCAGTGTCGGGGGGATTTACAATGAGCAGTTCTTC.

The V and J genes are TRBV2 and TRBJ2-3, with a weak D call TRBD2 (5 bases). Germline loops: CDR1 SNHLY, CDR2 FYNNEI. The V gene lost 6 bases and the J gene lost 6 bases, with 19 bases spanning the gap. The CDR3 runs to 15 residues. CDR3 protein: CASRGTRGILDTQYF. The CDR3, as DNA: TGTGCCAGCAGGGGAACCCGGGGTATATTGGATACGCAGTATTTT.